This T cell receptor beta chain was recorded in a study of T cell clusters in autoimmune cytopenias. Findings and caveats of the study: TRB repertoire shifts in secondary cytopenia and chronic lymphocytic leukemia mostly reflected lymphoma, not autoimmunity.

Note on this clonotype: Antigen unknown.

TRB was amplified from roughly 270 ng of peripheral blood genomic DNA per sample. The CDR3 runs 15 residues. Germline V CDR1 and CDR2: LNHNV, YYDKDF (reference sequence). TRB was amplified by touch-down multiplex PCR, primer pools A and B combined. TCRdb reprocessed the multiplex PCR reads, with one entry per CDR3 protein and no DNA. This repertoire comprises 7,000 to 8,000 distinct CDR3 sequences; its ten largest clones make up 15% to 20%. Sequencing was done on a sample of peripheral blood. V gene TRBV15 combines with J gene TRBJ1-1. The source of this sequence is a human donor with an autoimmune cytopenia or autoimmune hepatitis (not recorded which). The CDR3 sequence is CATSSVQSIDSEAFF.